What follows describes a single TCR beta chain. This entry belongs to a study of technical replicates of blood from several donors. The data were produced by immunoSEQ multiplex PCR, yet TCRdb's version contains in-frame clones alone and is incomplete. The sample records 60,000 to 65,000 clones, approximately 89% being singletons. In germline, CDR1 is SGHTA, CDR2 FQGNSA. J lost 7 bases, V lost 5 bases, and 5 bases had no gene match. The CDR3 sequence is 15 residues long. Source material: PBMCs. The V gene is TRBV7-2, the J gene TRBJ1-6; 10 nucleotides agree with TRBD1. The origin of this receptor is a human donor in good health. Some clones in this sample may be carry-over from other donors' samples. The CDR3 is CASSIDRGRNSPLHF. CDR3 coding DNA: TGTGCCAGCAGCATAGACAGGGGGCGGAATTCACCCCTCCACTTT.